The sample holds many counts of the clone carrying this T cell receptor beta chain. The antigen is unknown. The data are from a study of regulatory T cells in long-lasting Graves disease. Study overall: Antithyroid drugs had been taken under 3 months by newly diagnosed Graves' patients. Overall study findings and caveats: Persistent Graves' patients possessed reduced TCR diversity relative to recently diagnosed ones.

The CDR3 is made up of 14 amino acids. Trimming pared 4 bases from V and 6 bases from J, leaving 15 bases between. CDR1 is GTSNPN and CDR2 is SVGIG in the germline V gene (reference sequence). Time point denoted: newly diagnosed GD, antithyroid drugs for less than 3 months. Extracted RNA from PBMCs served as the source of the TCR library. Peripheral blood, roughly 8.8 milliliters of it, was drawn into EDTA tubes. In building TCR beta libraries, iRepertoire HTBI primers were used together with Arm-PCR of CDR3 regions. TCRdb analysed the multiplex PCR reads with MiXCR anew, one entry per CDR3 protein. The sample holds more than 300,000 distinct CDR3 sequences, around 15% seen once.

This chain uses TRBV30 with TRBJ2-2, with a tentative D call TRBD1 (6 bases). This receptor was taken from a female donor with Graves disease. Sequencing used peripheral blood mononuclear cells (PBMCs), obtained at new diagnosis, from a patient treated with antithyroid drugs. This CDR3 reads CAWTTGQSAGELFF. The CDR3 DNA sequence: TGTGCCTGGACTACGGGACAAAGCGCCGGGGAGCTGTTTTTT.